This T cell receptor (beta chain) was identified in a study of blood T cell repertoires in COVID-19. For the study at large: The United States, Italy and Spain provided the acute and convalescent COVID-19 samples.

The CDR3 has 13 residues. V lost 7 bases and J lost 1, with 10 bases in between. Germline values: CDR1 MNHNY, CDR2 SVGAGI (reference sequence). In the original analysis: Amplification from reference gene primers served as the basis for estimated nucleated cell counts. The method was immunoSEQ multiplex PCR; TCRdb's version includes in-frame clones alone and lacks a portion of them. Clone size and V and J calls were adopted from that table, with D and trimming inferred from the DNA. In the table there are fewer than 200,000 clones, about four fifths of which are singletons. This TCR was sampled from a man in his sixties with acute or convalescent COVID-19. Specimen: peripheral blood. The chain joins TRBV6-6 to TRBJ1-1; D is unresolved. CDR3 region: CASKAGTNTEAFF. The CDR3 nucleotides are TGTGCCAGCAAGGCAGGAACGAACACTGAAGCTTTCTTT.